This section outlines one T cell receptor beta chain sequence together with its context. Its cognate antigen is unknown. Profiled with immunoSEQ multiplex PCR; TCRdb holds only in-frame clones, not every one. The sample consists of about 45,000 clones, roughly three quarters of them appearing once. This CDR3 region has 15 residues. Unmatched junction bases numbered 8, after V lost 7 bases and J lost 5 bases. CDR1 is LNHDA, CDR2 SQIVND, per germline (reference sequence). The culture ran for roughly ten days before CD4+ T cells were isolated. Each participant received a vaccine that was either BNT162b2 or mRNA-1273, given as two doses. According to the study, vaccine recipients showed no prior SARS-CoV-2 infection and negative nucleocapsid antibodies. Cultures got half-medium changes with IL-2 on days 3 and 7. The data stem from a study of vaccination effects on CD4 cells after COVID-19. Overall study: Sequencing in the ViraFEST assay came after antigen-specific CD4+ T cells had been expanded with viral peptide pools, which were used to stimulate PBMC. Study-level results: In the late period after vaccination, infection- and vaccine-induced clones contracted markedly.

The chain couples TRBV19 to TRBJ1-1, with TRBD1 identical over 12 bases. The sequences come from CD4+ T cells from PBMCs cultured without peptide, collected after COVID-19 vaccination. The receptor's source is a human donor who received a COVID-19 vaccine. CDR3 sequence reads: CASMGDRGLWTEAFF. In DNA form, the CDR3 reads TGTGCCAGTATGGGGGACAGGGGGCTATGGACTGAAGCTTTCTTT.